These 20 T cell receptor beta chains came from one sample sequenced in a study of T cell responses to AZD1222 COVID-19 vaccine. Using immunoSEQ multiplex PCR, the repertoire was profiled, and TCRdb retains in-frame clones only, with some absent. Of some 120,000 clones detected, around 89% appear once; the ten largest clones hold 4% to 5%. The sample consisted of peripheral blood, taken on day 0 of AZD1222 vaccination. The receptors were sampled from an adult in good health.

This clone was observed a handful of times. The V call is TRBV27, the J call TRBJ2-7, with D hard to call. Germline-derived CDR1 and CDR2 are MNHEY and SMNVEV (reference sequence). CDR3 size: 12 residues. The V gene lost 10 bases and the J gene lost 2 bases, with 12 bases spanning the gap. CDR3 region: CATRPQPYEQYF. CDR3 coding DNA: TGTGCCACCCGCCCCCAACCCTACGAGCAGTACTTC.

This clone was recorded at least ten times. The rearrangement joins TRBV10-2 to TRBJ2-5; 7 bases are a match to TRBD2. The CDR3 extends over 15 amino acids. V shed 11 bases, J shed 1 base, and the junction held 13 bases outside the gene matches. Germline V gene data show CDR1 as WSHSY and CDR2 as SAAADI. CDR3 region: CAARAGHYPQETQYF. DNA for the CDR3: TGCGCCGCTAGAGCGGGGCACTACCCCCAAGAGACCCAGTACTTC.

The gene calls are TRBV14 and TRBJ2-1, with unresolved D. V was clipped by 0 bases and J by 6 bases, with 0 bases between them. The germline gives CDR1 SGHDN, CDR2 FVKESK. CDR3 length: 11 residues. The CDR3 spells CASSQDNEQFF. In DNA form, the CDR3 reads TGTGCCAGCAGCCAAGACAATGAGCAGTTCTTC.

The chain carries TRBV6-5 and TRBJ1-1; D uncertain. CDR3 length: 14 amino acids. Germline lookup yields CDR1 MNHEY and CDR2 SVGAGI. V was trimmed by 11 bases and J by 4 bases, leaving 20 bases between them. In DNA, the CDR3 is TGTGCCTCGTACACGGGGATCTATGGCACTGAAGCTTTCTTT. Its translation: CASYTGIYGTEAFF.

The rearrangement joins TRBV4-2 to TRBJ2-7; 8 bases line up with TRBD2. In germline, CDR1 is LGHNA, CDR2 YNFKEQ. Germline trimming cut 7 bases from V and 2 bases from J; bases unmatched to any gene: 10. The CDR3 contains 15 residues. As DNA, the CDR3 is TGTGCCAGCACCCTCCGGGGGGGACAAGCCTACGAGCAGTACTTC. Translation: CASTLRGGQAYEQYF.

The chain combines TRBV7-9 with TRBJ2-1; 9 positions agree with TRBD2. V was pared by 1 base and J by 7 bases, with 5 bases of the junction left unmatched. Germline CDR1 is SEHNR and CDR2 is FQNEAQ (reference sequence). The CDR3 is made up of 15 amino acids. The CDR3 loop is CASSLGTSEMNEQFF. For the CDR3, the DNA is TGTGCCAGCAGCTTAGGGACTAGCGAGATGAATGAGCAGTTCTTC.

The CDR3 nucleotides are TGTGCCAGCAGCTTAATGTTCGGACAGGGAGACAATGAGCAGTTCTTC. Its translation: CASSLMFGQGDNEQFF. This chain joins TRBV7-3 and TRBJ2-1; TRBD1 agrees at 8 bases. Germline V CDR1 and CDR2: SGHTA, FQGTGA. The CDR3 extends over 16 amino acids. V lost 1 base, J lost 5 bases, and 7 bases stayed unmatched.

The chain recombines TRBV5-8 with TRBJ1-2; possible D gene TRBD1, 6 bases. The germline CDR1 and CDR2 sequences are SGHTS and YDEGEE. V was clipped by 4 bases and J by 2 bases, with 12 bases between them. There are 14 residues in the CDR3. As DNA, the CDR3 is TGTGCCAGCAGCACAGGACAGCGGAACTATGGCTACACCTTC. Residues: CASSTGQRNYGYTF.

The V and J genes are TRBV27 and TRBJ1-1, with TRBD1 matching over 8 bases. CDR1 is MNHEY and CDR2 is SMNVEV in the germline V gene (reference sequence). V lost 2 bases, J lost 1 base, and 12 bases stayed unmatched. The CDR3 spans 18 residues. The CDR3 reads CASSLRGRGRWPNTEAFF. The CDR3 DNA sequence: TGTGCCAGCAGTTTACGAGGCAGGGGGCGCTGGCCGAACACTGAAGCTTTCTTT.

The chain is built from TRBV10-2 and TRBJ1-1; D call uncertain. This CDR3 has 15 amino acids. V lost 0 bases to trimming and J lost 5 bases, with 13 bases between them. CDR1 and CDR2 from the germline V gene are WSHSY and SAAADI. CDR3 loop: CASSESRSLRTEAFF. Written as DNA, the CDR3 is TGCGCCAGCAGTGAGTCGAGGAGCCTCCGTACTGAAGCTTTCTTT.

In this sample, this clone turned up once. The rearrangement uses TRBV7-3 and TRBJ1-2; 7 bases match TRBD1. Per germline, CDR1 SGHTA and CDR2 FQGTGA. Unmatched junction bases numbered 8, after V lost 2 bases and J lost 8 bases. This CDR3 region has 14 residues. DNA of the CDR3: TGTGCCAGCAGCTTAGGGGACAGTTCCAGCGGCTACACCTTC. Encoded protein: CASSLGDSSSGYTF.

The V and J genes are TRBV20-1 and TRBJ1-1, with 7 bases matching TRBD1. The ends lost 4 bases at V and 11 bases at J; junction bases unmatched: 7. The CDR3 sequence is 11 residues long. Per the germline V gene, CDR1 is DFQATT and CDR2 is SNEGSKA (reference sequence). For the CDR3, the DNA is TGCAGTGCTACTCGGGACAGTAGGGCTTTCTTT. Encoded protein: CSATRDSRAFF.

As regards this clone: Within the sample, other DNA sequences also encode this same CDR3. This chain links TRBV3-1 (or the pseudogene TRBV3-2) with TRBJ2-5; D not resolved. V gave up 0 bases and J gave up 1 base, with 0 bases separating them. CDR3 length equals 12 residues. The germline V gene has CDR1 LGHDT and CDR2 YNNKEL (reference sequence). The CDR3 DNA is TGTGCCAGCAGCCAAGACCAAGAGACCCAGTACTTC. Amino acids: CASSQDQETQYF.

This chain connects TRBV19 to TRBJ2-5, with D maybe TRBD2 (5 bases). The CDR3 totals 13 residues. V lost 4 bases and J 0 bases, leaving 6 bases between the germline ends. The germline V gene encodes CDR1 LNHDA and CDR2 SQIVND (reference sequence). CDR3: CASSKRYQETQYF. DNA of the CDR3: TGTGCCAGTAGTAAGCGGTACCAAGAGACCCAGTACTTC. Together with reference TRBV19 and TRBJ2-5, the CDR3 gives the full variable domain: DGGITQSPKYLFRKEGQNVTLSCEQNLNHDAMYWYRQDPGQGLRLIYYSQIVNDFQKGDIAEGYSVSREKKESFPLTVTSAQKNPTAFYLCASSKRYQETQYFGPGTRLLVL.

CDR3 sequence reads: CASSQSMGDRGTF. The CDR3 DNA is TGTGCCAGCAGCCAATCTATGGGCGACAGGGGGACCTTC. This chain connects TRBV16 to TRBJ1-2, with 9 bases that match TRBD1. In germline, CDR1 is KGHSY, CDR2 FQNENV. There are 13 residues in the CDR3. V shed 0 bases and J 14 bases; nucleotides not matched to a gene: 7. The entire variable domain, with the rest obtained from reference TRBV16 and TRBJ1-2, is as follows: GEEVAQTPKHLVRGEGQKAKLYCAPIKGHSYVFWYQQVLKNEFKFLISFQNENVFDETGMPKERFSAKCLPNSPCSLEIQATKLEDSAVYFCASSQSMGDRGTFGSGTRLTVV.

DNA of the CDR3: TGTGCCAGCAGGTCTTTTAACAGGGGAGATCAGCCCCAGCATTTT. This codes for CASRSFNRGDQPQHF. This chain connects TRBV2 to TRBJ1-5; 7 bases align to TRBD1. CDR1 SNHLY and CDR2 FYNNEI come from the germline V gene. V shed 6 bases, J shed 5 bases, and the junction held 10 bases outside the gene matches. This CDR3 spans 15 amino acids.

The rearrangement links TRBV7-2 to TRBJ2-7; 8 bases are a match to TRBD1. There are 15 residues in the CDR3. Trimming cost V 6 bases and J 2 bases; bases outside gene matches: 9. The V gene's germline CDR1 is SGHTA and CDR2 FQGNSA. The CDR3 coding sequence is TGTGCCAGCAGACAACGACAGGGGTTGGCCTACGAGCAGTACTTC. This codes for CASRQRQGLAYEQYF.

V usage is TRBV7-9 and J usage is TRBJ2-5; D not resolved. From germline, CDR1 is SEHNR and CDR2 FQNEAQ (reference sequence). The CDR3 is made up of 13 amino acids. V lost 3 bases and J 5 bases, leaving 10 bases between the germline ends. The CDR3 DNA reads TGTGCCAGCAGCTTCTCTGCTCAGGAGACCCAGTACTTC. Amino acid sequence: CASSFSAQETQYF.

This clone was observed once. This chain connects TRBV18 to TRBJ1-5; D possibly corresponds to TRBD1 (5 bases). Germline V gene data show CDR1 as KGHSH and CDR2 as LQKENI. The CDR3 runs to 14 residues. Trimming shortened V by 3 bases and J by 3 bases, and 9 bases separated the two germline ends. This CDR3 reads CASSPQGFNQPQHF. CDR3 DNA: TGTGCCAGCTCACCCCAGGGTTTCAATCAGCCCCAGCATTTT. The full variable domain, rest sourced from reference TRBV18 and TRBJ1-5, is NAGVMQNPRHLVRRRGQEARLRCSPMKGHSHVYWYRQLPEEGLKFMVYLQKENIIDESGMPKERFSAEFPKEGPSILRIQQVVRGDSAAYFCASSPQGFNQPQHFGDGTRLSIL.

This rearrangement joins TRBV2 to TRBJ1-2; a possible D gene is TRBD1 (5 bases). The length of the CDR3 is 17 residues. Germline V lookup: CDR1 SNHLY, CDR2 FYNNEI. The V end lost 7 bases, the J end lost 8 bases, and 29 bases lay between the germline ends. The CDR3 DNA reads as TGTGCCAGCAACATCTGGTGGGGGAAAGGAACCGACTCCGGCTACACCTTC. It translates to CASNIWWGKGTDSGYTF.